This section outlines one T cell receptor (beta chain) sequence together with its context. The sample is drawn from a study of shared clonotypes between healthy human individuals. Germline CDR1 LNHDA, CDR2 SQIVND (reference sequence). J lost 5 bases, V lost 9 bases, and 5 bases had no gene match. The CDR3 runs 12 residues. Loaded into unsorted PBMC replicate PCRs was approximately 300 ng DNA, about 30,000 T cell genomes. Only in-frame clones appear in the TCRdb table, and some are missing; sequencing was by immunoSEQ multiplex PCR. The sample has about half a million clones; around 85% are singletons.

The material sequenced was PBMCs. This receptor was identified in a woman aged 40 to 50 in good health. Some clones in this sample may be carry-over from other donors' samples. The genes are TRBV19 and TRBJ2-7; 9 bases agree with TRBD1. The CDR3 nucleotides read TGTGCCAGCGGGACAGGGATCGACGAGCAGTACTTC. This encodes CASGTGIDEQYF.